This entry is about one T cell receptor (beta chain). Here immunoSEQ multiplex PCR was the method, and the copy in TCRdb shows in-frame clones only, minus some. The table records 97,000 or so clones, about 90% of them present only once. The data were taken from a study of cytomegalovirus exposure and HLA in healthy donors. Source material: PBMCs. This receptor was obtained from a man younger than 35 in good health and CMV-seropositive.

CDR3 loop: CASSPIGYLSLEQYF. The CDR3 nucleotides read TGTGCCAGCAGTCCTATCGGGTATCTTTCCCTCGAGCAGTACTTC. The chain links TRBV27 to TRBJ2-7; no clear D. Trimming left V 5 bases short and J 6 bases short, with 20 bases between. The CDR3 covers 15 residues. Per germline, CDR1 MNHEY and CDR2 SMNVEV (reference sequence).